This T cell receptor beta chain was captured in a study of blood T cell repertoires in COVID-19. Study-wide context: The origin of the acute and convalescent COVID-19 samples was the United States, Italy and Spain.

The CDR3 is 16 residues long. CDR1 and CDR2 (germline): SGHKS, YYEKEE (reference sequence). Trimming cost V 0 bases and J 0 bases, with 12 bases left between them. Sequenced by immunoSEQ multiplex PCR; TCRdb stores in-frame clones only, minus some. The table includes some 300,000 clones, under 90% detected once. The origin of this receptor is a woman aged 25 to 39 who had recovered from COVID-19. Sequencing was carried out using PBMCs or T cells enriched from blood (not recorded which). The chain links TRBV5-5 to TRBJ1-1; TRBD1 is a possible D gene (6 bases). This CDR3 reads CASSLVDRGLNTEAFF. The CDR3 bases are TGTGCCAGCAGCTTGGTTGATAGGGGGTTGAACACTGAAGCTTTCTTT.